The sequence of this TCR beta chain was determined in a study of CD8+ T cells in alopecia areata. Whole-study context: The study gave tofacitinib for 6 to 18 months, then 6 months off drug.

Trimming removed 4 bases from V and 8 bases from J, with 10 bases in between. This CDR3 spans 12 amino acids. Germline V gene lookup returns CDR1 SGHDT and CDR2 YYEEEE. Sequencing used cDNA as its template, made by extracting RNA and reverse transcribing it. The method was immunoSEQ multiplex PCR; TCRdb's version includes in-frame clones alone and lacks a portion of them. The sample has some 99,000 clones; 35% to 45% are singletons. Study-wide findings and caveats: Compared with normal scalp, lesional scalp had higher clonality and more expanded CD8+ clones.

As regards this clone: Its antigen remains unidentified.

The chain is built from TRBV5-6 and TRBJ2-1; D not certain. This receptor was identified in a human donor with alopecia areata. The material sequenced was CD4+ T cells sorted from blood. The CDR3 DNA follows: TGTGCCAGCAGCCCGCGTGGCGATGAGCAGTTCTTC. Translation: CASSPRGDEQFF.